Described below is a single T cell receptor (beta chain) sequence and its context. The data are from a study of shared clonotypes between healthy human individuals. Positively selected for CCR7, the CD45RO-negative cells used as naive CD8 cells excluded terminally differentiated effector memory CD45RA+ cells. Original data processing: Without quality scores, immunoSEQ junctional reads could not be filtered like full-length reads. Clones were read by immunoSEQ multiplex PCR, and TCRdb kept only the in-frame ones, dropping some. V and J calls plus clone size are reproduced from that table; the DNA served to infer D and trimming. The profile shows about 2.1 million clones, around 95% of them singletons. The CDR3 covers 15 residues. The V and J ends lost 4 bases and 5 bases, in that order; junction bases with no gene match: 7. Germline V gene sequence: CDR1 MNHEY, CDR2 SMNVEV (reference sequence).

This TCR derives from a man between 18 and 29 years old in good health. Some clones in this sample may be carry-over from other donors' samples. The rearrangement joins TRBV27 to TRBJ2-5; 10 bases match TRBD2. Sequencing was done on a sample of naive CD8+ T cells from PBMCs. DNA for the CDR3: TGTGCCAGCAGTTGGTTAGCGGGGGGTGGGGAGACCCAGTACTTC. Translated: CASSWLAGGGETQYF.